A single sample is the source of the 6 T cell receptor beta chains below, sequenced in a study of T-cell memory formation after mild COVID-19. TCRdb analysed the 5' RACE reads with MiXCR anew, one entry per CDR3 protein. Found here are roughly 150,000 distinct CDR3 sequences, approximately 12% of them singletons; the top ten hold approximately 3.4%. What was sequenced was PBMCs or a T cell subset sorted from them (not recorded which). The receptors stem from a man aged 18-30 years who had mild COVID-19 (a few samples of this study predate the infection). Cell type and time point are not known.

CDR3 bases: TGTGCCAGCAGTTCCCCTTTTAGGAGCACTGAAGCTTTCTTT. This codes for CASSSPFRSTEAFF. V usage is TRBV27 and J usage is TRBJ1-1, with no clear D. The CDR3 runs to 14 residues. Germline CDR1 is MNHEY and CDR2 is SMNVEV (reference sequence). Trimming removed 4 bases from V and 4 bases from J, with 13 bases in between.

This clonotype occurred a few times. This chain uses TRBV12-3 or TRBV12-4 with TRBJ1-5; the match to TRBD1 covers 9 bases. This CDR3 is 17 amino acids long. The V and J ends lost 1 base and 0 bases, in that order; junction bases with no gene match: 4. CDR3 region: CASSLDRGLYSNQPQHF. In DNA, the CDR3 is TGTGCCAGCAGTTTAGACAGGGGGCTATATAGCAATCAGCCCCAGCATTTT.

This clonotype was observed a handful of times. CDR3 nucleotides: TGCGCCAGCAGCTTTTATCCGGAAACTTGGGGGGAGCTGTTTTTT. It yields the protein CASSFYPETWGELFF. The chain couples TRBV5-1 to TRBJ2-2; D gene uncertain. The CDR3 totals 15 residues. Germline CDR1 and CDR2: SGHRS and YFSETQ. V was cut by 2 bases and J by 8 bases, with 16 bases left in between.

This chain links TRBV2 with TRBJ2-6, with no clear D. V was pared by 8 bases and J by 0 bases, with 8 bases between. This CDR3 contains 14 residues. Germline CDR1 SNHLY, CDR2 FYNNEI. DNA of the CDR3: TGTGCCAGCCAATCTGACTCTGGGGCCAACGTCCTGACTTTC. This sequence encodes CASQSDSGANVLTF.

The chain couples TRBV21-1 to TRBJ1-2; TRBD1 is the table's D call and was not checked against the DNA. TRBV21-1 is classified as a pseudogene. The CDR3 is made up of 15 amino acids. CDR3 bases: TGTGCCAGCAGCAAAGGGGGCAAGGGGAACTATGGCTACACCTTC. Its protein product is CASSKGGKGNYGYTF.

CDR3 region: CASSQARTGKAFF. The CDR3 bases are TGTGCCAGCAGCCAAGCACGGACCGGGAAAGCTTTCTTT. The J gene is TRBJ1-1, the V gene TRBV3-1, with D unresolved. The V end lost 1 base, the J end lost 9 bases, and 12 bases lay between the germline ends. The CDR3 runs 13 residues. The V gene's germline CDR1 is LGHDT and CDR2 YNNKEL (reference sequence).